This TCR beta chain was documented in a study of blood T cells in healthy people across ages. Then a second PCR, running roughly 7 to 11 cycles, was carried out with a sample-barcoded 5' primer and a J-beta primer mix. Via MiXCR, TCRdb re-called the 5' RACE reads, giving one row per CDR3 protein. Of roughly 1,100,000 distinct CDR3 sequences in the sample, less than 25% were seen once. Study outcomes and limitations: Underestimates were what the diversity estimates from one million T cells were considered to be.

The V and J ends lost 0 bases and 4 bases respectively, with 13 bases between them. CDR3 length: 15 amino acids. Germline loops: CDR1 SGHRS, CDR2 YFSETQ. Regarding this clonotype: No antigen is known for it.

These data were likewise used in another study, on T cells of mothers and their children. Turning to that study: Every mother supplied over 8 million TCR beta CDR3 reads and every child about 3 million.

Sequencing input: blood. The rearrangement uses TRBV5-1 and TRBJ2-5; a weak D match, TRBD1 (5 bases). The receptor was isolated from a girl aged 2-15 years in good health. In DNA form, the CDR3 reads TGCGCCAGCAGCTTGGGACAGTCCTTTGGAGAGACCCAGTACTTC. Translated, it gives CASSLGQSFGETQYF.